The sequence of this T cell receptor (beta chain) was determined in a study of blood T cells in healthy people across ages. CDR1 and CDR2 (germline): SNHLY, FYNNEI. CDR3 length: 15 residues. The J segment lost 4 bases and the V segment lost 7 bases, leaving 12 bases of the junction unmatched. Then a second PCR, running roughly 7 to 11 cycles, was carried out with a sample-barcoded 5' primer and a J-beta primer mix. TCRdb reanalysed the 5' RACE reads using MiXCR and keeps one entry per CDR3 protein. Of about 730,000 distinct CDR3 sequences in the sample, about 42% were seen once. The sample holds a few counts of this clonotype.

The chain is built from TRBV2 and TRBJ1-2; 7 bases map to TRBD1. This receptor was obtained from a woman between 55 and 75 years old in good health. The specimen was blood. The CDR3 bases are TGTGCCAGCAAACCCGGACAGGTTGCCCCCTATGGCTACACCTTC. It specifies CASKPGQVAPYGYTF. The full variable domain, its missing parts supplied by reference TRBV2 and TRBJ1-2, is EPEVTQTPSHQVTQMGQEVILRCVPISNHLYFYWYRQILGQKVEFLVSFYNNEISEKSEIFDDQFSVERPDGSNFTLKIRSTKLEDSAMYFCASKPGQVAPYGYTFGSGTRLTVV.